The 6 T cell receptor beta chains reported below all come from one sample, sequenced in a study of shared clonotypes between healthy human individuals. TCRdb keeps only in-frame clones here, not all; method: immunoSEQ multiplex PCR. The profile covers about 1.1 million clones, with approximately 75% appearing a single time and more than 0.85% taken by the ten largest. Sequencing was performed on memory CD4+ T cells from PBMCs. Subset noted: CD45RA-negative fraction. These receptor sequences come from a man aged 18 to 29 in good health. Some clones in this sample may be carry-over from other donors' samples.

The genes are TRBV5-8 and TRBJ2-1, with a tentative D call TRBD2 (6 bases). V was trimmed by 4 bases and J by 6 bases, leaving 17 bases between them. The CDR3 extends over 15 amino acids. Germline V gene data show CDR1 as SGHTS and CDR2 as YDEGEE. CDR3 residues: CASSLPGLAFNEQFF. The CDR3 nucleotides read TGTGCCAGCAGCCTTCCGGGACTGGCGTTCAATGAGCAGTTCTTC.

As to this clone: Other DNA sequences within the sample encode an identical CDR3. The chain links TRBV27 to TRBJ1-2; TRBD1 might be the D (5 bases). Looked up from germline, CDR1 is MNHEY and CDR2 is SMNVEV (reference sequence). The CDR3 extends over 13 amino acids. V lost 3 bases and J 2 bases, leaving 7 bases between the germline ends. Here the CDR3 reads CASSFRANYGYTF. As DNA, the CDR3 is TGTGCCAGCAGTTTCAGGGCCAACTATGGCTACACCTTC.

This sequence joins TRBV29-1 and TRBJ1-4; the D gene is possibly TRBD1 (6 bases). The CDR3 is 14 residues long. Germline V CDR1 and CDR2: SQVTM, ANQGSEA. Trimming removed 2 bases from V and 1 base from J, with 8 bases in between. The CDR3 DNA is TGCAGCGTTGAACCACAGGGAACTAATGAAAAACTGTTTTTT. As protein: CSVEPQGTNEKLFF.

J is TRBJ2-7 and V is TRBV6-5; D is unresolved. V was pared by 6 bases and J by 2 bases, with 11 bases between. Looked up from germline, CDR1 is MNHEY and CDR2 is SVGAGI. The CDR3 length is 13 residues. The CDR3 protein is CASSPTPPYEQYF. For the CDR3, the DNA is TGTGCCAGCAGCCCGACCCCTCCCTACGAGCAGTACTTC.

Only a few counts were recorded for this clone. V is TRBV5-1 and J is TRBJ1-5; D perhaps matches TRBD1 (5 bases). The ends were cut back, 3 bases at V and 7 bases at J, with 11 bases in the middle. Looked up from germline, CDR1 is SGHRS and CDR2 is YFSETQ. This CDR3 region has 13 residues. As DNA, the CDR3 is TGCGCCAGCAGCTATTTGGGGGGGCAGCCCCAGCATTTT. It encodes CASSYLGGQPQHF.

The gene calls are TRBV4-1 and TRBJ1-3; a possible D gene is TRBD1 (6 bases). CDR1 is MGHRA and CDR2 is YSYEKL in the germline V gene. Trimming took 3 bases from V and 0 from J, leaving 9 bases between them. This CDR3 contains 15 residues. The CDR3 spells CASSQGHLSGNTIYF. The CDR3, as DNA: TGCGCCAGCAGCCAGGGACATCTCTCTGGAAACACCATATATTTT.